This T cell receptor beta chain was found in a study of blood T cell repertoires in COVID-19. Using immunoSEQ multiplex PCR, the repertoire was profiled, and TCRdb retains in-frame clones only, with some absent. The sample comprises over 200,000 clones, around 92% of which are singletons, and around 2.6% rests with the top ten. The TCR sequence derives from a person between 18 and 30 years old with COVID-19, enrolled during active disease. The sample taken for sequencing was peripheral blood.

The CDR3 reads CASSLEGLAAPGWQFF. The CDR3 DNA reads as TGTGCCAGCAGCTTAGAGGGACTAGCGGCGCCGGGGTGGCAGTTCTTC. The V call is TRBV7-9, the J call TRBJ2-1, with TRBD2 identical over 11 bases. CDR1 is SEHNR and CDR2 is FQNEAQ in the germline V gene (reference sequence). V gave up 1 base and J gave up 12 bases; unmatched junction bases: 11. CDR3 length equals 16 residues.